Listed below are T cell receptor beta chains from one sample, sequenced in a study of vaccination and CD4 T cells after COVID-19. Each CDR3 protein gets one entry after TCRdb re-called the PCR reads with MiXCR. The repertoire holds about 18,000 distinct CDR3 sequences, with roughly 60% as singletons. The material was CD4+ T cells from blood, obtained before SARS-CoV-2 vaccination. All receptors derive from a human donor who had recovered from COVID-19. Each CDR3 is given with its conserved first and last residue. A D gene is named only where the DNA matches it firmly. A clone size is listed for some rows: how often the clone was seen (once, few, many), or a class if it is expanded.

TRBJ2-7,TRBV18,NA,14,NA,CASSESAGYYEQYF,TGTGCCAGCTCAGAATCGGCAGGGTACTACGAGCAGTACTTC
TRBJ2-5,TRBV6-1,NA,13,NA,CASSEQQGETQYF,TGTGCCAGCAGTGAACAACAGGGCGAGACCCAGTACTTC
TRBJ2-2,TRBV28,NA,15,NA,CASSLRDPFPGELFF,TGTGCCAGCAGCCTCCGGGACCCTTTTCCCGGGGAGCTGTTTTTT
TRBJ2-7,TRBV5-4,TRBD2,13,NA,CASSLGLAGGQYF,TGTGCCAGCAGCTTGGGGCTAGCGGGAGGGCAGTACTTC
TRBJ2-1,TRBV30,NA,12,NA,CAWSVLGNEQFF,TGTGCCTGGAGTGTACTCGGCAATGAGCAGTTCTTC
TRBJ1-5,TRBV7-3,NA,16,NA,CASSSSGGRPNQPQHF,TGTGCCAGCAGCTCCTCCGGCGGCAGACCCAATCAGCCCCAGCATTTT
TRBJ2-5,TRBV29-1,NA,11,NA,CSVGGLQTQYF,TGCAGCGTTGGGGGTCTGCAGACCCAGTACTTC
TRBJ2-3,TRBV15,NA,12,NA,CATSRDWDTQYF,TGTGCCACCAGCAGAGATTGGGATACGCAGTATTTT
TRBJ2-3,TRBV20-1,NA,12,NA,CSARPSEGTQYF,TGCAGTGCTAGACCTAGCGAAGGCACGCAGTATTTT
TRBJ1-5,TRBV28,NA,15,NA,CASSRAPGADQPQHF,TGTGCCAGCAGCCGAGCCCCAGGGGCTGATCAGCCCCAGCATTTT
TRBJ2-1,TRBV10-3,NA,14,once,CAIKGSGGQAEQFF,TGTGCCATCAAGGGGAGCGGAGGCCAGGCTGAGCAGTTCTTC
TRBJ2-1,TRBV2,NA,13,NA,CASITSSYNEQFF,TGTGCCAGCATTACCAGCTCCTACAATGAGCAGTTCTTC
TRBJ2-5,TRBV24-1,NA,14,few,CATSRAGVQETQYF,TGTGCCACCTCTCGGGCAGGGGTCCAAGAGACCCAGTACTTC